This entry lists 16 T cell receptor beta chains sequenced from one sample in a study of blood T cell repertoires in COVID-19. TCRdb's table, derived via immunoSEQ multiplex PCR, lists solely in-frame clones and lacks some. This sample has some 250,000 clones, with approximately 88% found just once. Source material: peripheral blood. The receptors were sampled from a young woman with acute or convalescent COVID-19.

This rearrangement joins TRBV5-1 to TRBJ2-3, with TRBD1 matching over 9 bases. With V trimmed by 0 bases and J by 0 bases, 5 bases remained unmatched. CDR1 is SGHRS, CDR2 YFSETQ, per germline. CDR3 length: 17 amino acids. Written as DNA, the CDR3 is TGCGCCAGCAGCTTGGCGATTGGGACAGGGAGCACAGATACGCAGTATTTT. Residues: CASSLAIGTGSTDTQYF.

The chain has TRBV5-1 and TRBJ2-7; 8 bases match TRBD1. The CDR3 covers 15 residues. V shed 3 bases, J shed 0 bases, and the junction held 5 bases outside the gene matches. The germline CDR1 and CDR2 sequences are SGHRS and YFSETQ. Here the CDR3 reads CASSSGQAISYEQYF. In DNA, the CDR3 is TGCGCCAGCAGCTCGGGACAGGCGATCTCCTACGAGCAGTACTTC.

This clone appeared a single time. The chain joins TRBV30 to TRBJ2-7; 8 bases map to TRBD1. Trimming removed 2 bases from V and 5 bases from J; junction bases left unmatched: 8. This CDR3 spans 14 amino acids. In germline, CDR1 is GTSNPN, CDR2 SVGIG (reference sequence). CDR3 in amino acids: CAWSTGQGFHEQYF. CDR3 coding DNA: TGTGCCTGGAGTACCGGACAGGGTTTCCACGAGCAGTACTTC.

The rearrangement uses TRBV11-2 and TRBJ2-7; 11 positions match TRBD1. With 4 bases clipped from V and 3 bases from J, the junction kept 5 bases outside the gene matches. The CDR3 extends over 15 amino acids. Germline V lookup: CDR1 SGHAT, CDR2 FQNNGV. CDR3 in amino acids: CASSWDRGVVYEQYF. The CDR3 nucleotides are TGTGCCAGCAGCTGGGACAGGGGGGTGGTCTACGAGCAGTACTTC.

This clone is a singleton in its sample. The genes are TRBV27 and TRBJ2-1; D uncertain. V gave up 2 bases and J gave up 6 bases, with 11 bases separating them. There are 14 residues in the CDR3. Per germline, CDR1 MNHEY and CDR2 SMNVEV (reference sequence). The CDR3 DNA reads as TGTGCCAGCAGTTTAAGACATTTGCTCAATGAGCAGTTCTTC. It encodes CASSLRHLLNEQFF.

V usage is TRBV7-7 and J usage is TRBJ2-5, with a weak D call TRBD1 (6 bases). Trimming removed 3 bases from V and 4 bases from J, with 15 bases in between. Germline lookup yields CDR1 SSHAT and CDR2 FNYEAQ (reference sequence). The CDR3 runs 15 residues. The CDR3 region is CASSLAGDPRETQYF. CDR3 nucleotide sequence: TGTGCCAGCAGCTTGGCAGGGGACCCCAGAGAGACCCAGTACTTC.

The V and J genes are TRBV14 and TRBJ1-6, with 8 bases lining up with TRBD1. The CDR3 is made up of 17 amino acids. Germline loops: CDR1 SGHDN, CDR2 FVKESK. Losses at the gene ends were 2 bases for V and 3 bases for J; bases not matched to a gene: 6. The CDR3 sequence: CASSQWETGVYNSPLHF. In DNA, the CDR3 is TGTGCCAGCAGCCAATGGGAGACAGGGGTCTATAATTCACCCCTCCACTTT.

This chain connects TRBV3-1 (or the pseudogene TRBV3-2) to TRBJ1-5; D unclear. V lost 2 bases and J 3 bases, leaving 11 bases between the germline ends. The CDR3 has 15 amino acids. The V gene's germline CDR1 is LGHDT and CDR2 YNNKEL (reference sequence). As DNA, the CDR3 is TGTGCCAGCAGCCAATTCCTCGGTTCCAATCAGCCCCAGCATTTT. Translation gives CASSQFLGSNQPQHF.

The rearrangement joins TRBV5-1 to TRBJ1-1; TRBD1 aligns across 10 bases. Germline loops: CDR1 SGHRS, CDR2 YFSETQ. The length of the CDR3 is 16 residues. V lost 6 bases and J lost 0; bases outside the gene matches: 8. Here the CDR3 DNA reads TGCGCCAGCACCCCGGGACAGGGGATGATGAACACTGAAGCTTTCTTT. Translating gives CASTPGQGMMNTEAFF.

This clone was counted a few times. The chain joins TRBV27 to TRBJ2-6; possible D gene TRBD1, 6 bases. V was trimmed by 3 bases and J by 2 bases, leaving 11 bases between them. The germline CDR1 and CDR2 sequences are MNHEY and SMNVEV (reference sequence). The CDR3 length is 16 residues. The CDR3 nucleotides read TGTGCCAGCAGTTTGGGACATGGTACTGGGGCCAACGTCCTGACTTTC. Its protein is CASSLGHGTGANVLTF.

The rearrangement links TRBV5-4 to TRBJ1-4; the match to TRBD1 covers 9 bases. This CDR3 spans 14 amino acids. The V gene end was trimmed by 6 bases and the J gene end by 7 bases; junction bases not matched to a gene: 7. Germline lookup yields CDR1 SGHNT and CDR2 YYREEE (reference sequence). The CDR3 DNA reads TGTGCCAGCACCGGGGGACAGGGAGGTGAAAAACTGTTTTTT. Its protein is CASTGGQGGEKLFF.

The CDR3 protein is CASSDGTSGRAVETQYF. The CDR3 DNA reads TGTGCCAGCAGCGACGGGACTAGCGGGAGGGCCGTTGAGACCCAGTACTTC. The V call is TRBV9, the J call TRBJ2-5; 16 nucleotides align to TRBD2. The CDR3 is 17 residues long. The V gene's germline CDR1 is SGDLS and CDR2 YYNGEE. J was trimmed by 5 bases and V by 3 bases; bases with no gene match: 7.

The CDR3 loop reads CASSIDLAQAYNEQFF. DNA for the CDR3: TGTGCCAGTAGTATAGATCTGGCACAGGCCTACAATGAGCAGTTCTTC. The rearrangement joins TRBV19 to TRBJ2-1, with D tentatively TRBD1 (5 bases). The CDR3 contains 16 residues. Per germline, CDR1 LNHDA and CDR2 SQIVND (reference sequence). V gave up 0 bases and J gave up 2 bases, with 11 bases separating them.

CDR3 sequence: CASSLGTGNTDTQYF. The CDR3 nucleotides read TGTGCCAGCAGTTTAGGGACAGGGAACACAGATACGCAGTATTTT. The chain recombines TRBV27 with TRBJ2-3, with 9 nucleotides matching TRBD1. The length of the CDR3 is 15 residues. V trimming: 2 bases; J trimming: 2 bases; junction bases outside the gene matches: 2. Germline CDR1 is MNHEY and CDR2 is SMNVEV (reference sequence).

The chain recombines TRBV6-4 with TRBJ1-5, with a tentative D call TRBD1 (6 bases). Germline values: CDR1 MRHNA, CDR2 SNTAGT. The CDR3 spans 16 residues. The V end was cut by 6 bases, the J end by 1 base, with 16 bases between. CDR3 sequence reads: CASRGAGALSNQPQHF. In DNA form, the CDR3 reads TGTGCCAGCAGGGGGGCAGGGGCTCTGAGCAATCAGCCCCAGCATTTT.

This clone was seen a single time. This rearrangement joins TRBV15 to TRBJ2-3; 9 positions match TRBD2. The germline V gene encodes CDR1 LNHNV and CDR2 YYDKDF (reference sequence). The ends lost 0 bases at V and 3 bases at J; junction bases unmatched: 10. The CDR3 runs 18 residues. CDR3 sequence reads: CATSRDLGGRAYTDTQYF. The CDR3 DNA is TGTGCCACCAGCAGAGACCTTGGCGGGAGGGCCTATACAGATACGCAGTATTTT.